Sequencing of this TCR beta chain was carried out in a study of TIL therapy for anti-PD-1-resistant metastatic lung cancer (dated by TCRdb to the early 2020s). Regarding the study in general: Before any PD-1/PD-L1 blockade was given, tumors were harvested, nivolumab was then administered, and patients who progressed went on to receive lymphodepletion, an infusion of expanded TIL, and IL-2. Among the enrolled patients, the median age was approximately 54 years (range roughly 35-75), and the median tumor PD-L1 proportion score was roughly 6%. The cohort was composed predominantly of lung adenocarcinoma, with a few EGFR-mutant and two ALK-rearranged tumors included, and half of patients were identified as current or former smokers. A median non-synonymous tumor mutation burden of under 1.9 mutations per megabase was determined across the cohort by whole-exome sequencing. Tumor and peripheral blood T cell receptor beta sequencing was used to track clonotypes across tumor, expanded TIL product and serial blood samples. Overall results and qualifications from the work: Clonotypes from the infused TIL partially replaced the baseline peripheral repertoire and then declined over months, and persistence showed no apparent association with response. The study protocol defined all tumor marker inferences as exploratory. The cohort was highly selected, with more treatment-naive, never-smoker and oncogene-addicted patients than typical, limiting generalizability.

Measured from the cysteine to the phenylalanine, the CDR3 is 13 residues long. The only DNA kept is the CDR3, 39 bases in frame from the first base. The germline V gene (reference sequence) specifies MNHEY as CDR1 and SMNVEV as CDR2. V sheds 4 bases and J sheds 1 base, leaving 7 bases between their ends. In light of the paper, this sample's time point label describes: pre-treatment sample, taken before nivolumab and TIL therapy. Adults with stage 4 NSCLC were enrolled in a dual-center phase I trial from October 2017 to January 2020. Samples were obtained from a single-arm, open-label phase I trial in which tumor-infiltrating lymphocyte therapy with nivolumab was evaluated in advanced non-small cell lung cancer. Blood mononuclear cells from EDTA tubes were isolated by Ficoll gradient, snap-frozen as pellets, and DNA was extracted with a Qiagen mini-prep kit. TCR beta CDR3 regions were amplified from genomic DNA with the immunoSEQ v3 hsTCRB kit using bias-controlled multiplex PCR. TCR libraries were sequenced on an Illumina NextSeq 500 to about 2 million read pairs for survey level or about 5-6.5 million for deep level. The paper's data handling went like this. The immunoSEQ Analyzer software assigned V, D and J genes, filtered out non-productive sequences, and reported clonality. To compare repertoires between infused TIL and blood, productive Simpson clonality was used along with the Morisita overlap index of productive TRB rearrangements. Absolute clonotype counts in blood were estimated as lymphocyte count times CD3+ fraction times the clone's productive frequency. As stored in TCRdb, this immuneACCESS dataset retains in-frame rearrangements with V and J assigned. A fraction of the clones does not appear; measured against another copy, unresolved V genes explain less than half of the discrepancy, and the remainder lacks a known reason. V and J calls plus clone size are reproduced from that table; the DNA served to infer D and trimming. Recorded for this sample are about 50,000 clones; 70% to 90% of them occurred a single time. The biggest ten clones account for more than 4.5% of the sample.

Turning to this clone: Its recognized antigen is unknown. It has no much larger one-base neighbor in the sample; base qualities were not kept.

This sample comprised blood, obtained at baseline. The rearrangement joined TRBV27 to TRBJ2-5; the D gene identity is not certain. This clonotype was obtained from a person aged 25-79 years with non-small cell lung cancer. The CDR3 loop reads CASSSRIQETQYF. In nucleotide form, the sequence is TGTGCCAGCAGTTCCAGGATCCAAGAGACCCAGTACTTC.